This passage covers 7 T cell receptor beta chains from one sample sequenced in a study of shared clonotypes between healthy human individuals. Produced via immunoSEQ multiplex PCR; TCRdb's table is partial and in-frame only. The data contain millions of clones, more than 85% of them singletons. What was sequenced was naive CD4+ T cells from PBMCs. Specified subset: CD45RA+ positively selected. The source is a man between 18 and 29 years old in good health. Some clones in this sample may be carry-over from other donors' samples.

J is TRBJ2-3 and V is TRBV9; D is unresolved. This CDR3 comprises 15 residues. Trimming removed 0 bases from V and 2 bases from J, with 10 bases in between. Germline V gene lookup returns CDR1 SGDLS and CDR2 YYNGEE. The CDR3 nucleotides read TGTGCCAGCAGCGTAGGGTCCTTCTACACAGATACGCAGTATTTT. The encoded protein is CASSVGSFYTDTQYF.

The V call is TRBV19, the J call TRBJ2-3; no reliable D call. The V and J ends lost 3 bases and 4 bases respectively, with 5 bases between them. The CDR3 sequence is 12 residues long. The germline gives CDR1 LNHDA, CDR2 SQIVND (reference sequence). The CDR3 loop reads CASSIPADTQYF. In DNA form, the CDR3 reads TGTGCCAGTAGTATTCCCGCAGATACGCAGTATTTT.

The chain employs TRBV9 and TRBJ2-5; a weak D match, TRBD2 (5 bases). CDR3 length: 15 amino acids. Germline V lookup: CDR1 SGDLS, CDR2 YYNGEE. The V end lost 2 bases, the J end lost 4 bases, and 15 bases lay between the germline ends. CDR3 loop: CASSVRGSLLETQYF. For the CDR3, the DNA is TGTGCCAGCAGCGTCAGAGGGTCGTTATTAGAGACCCAGTACTTC.

This CDR3 reads CSVGQGLDTEAFF. Written as DNA, the CDR3 is TGCAGCGTTGGACAGGGATTAGACACTGAAGCTTTCTTT. The chain is built from TRBV29-1 and TRBJ1-1; 7 bases line up with TRBD1. J lost 3 bases, V lost 4 bases, and 5 bases had no gene match. This CDR3 comprises 13 residues. Germline loops: CDR1 SQVTM, CDR2 ANQGSEA.

The CDR3 bases are TGTGCCAGCAGCTTACAGCTCTCTGGAAACACCATATATTTT. This translates into CASSLQLSGNTIYF. The chain uses TRBV7-2 and TRBJ1-3; unclear D gene. The CDR3 is 14 amino acids. The germline CDR1 and CDR2 sequences are SGHTA and FQGNSA. Trimming took off 2 bases at V and 0 bases at J, with 5 bases between the two ends. The full variable domain, with the rest looked up from reference TRBV7-2 and TRBJ1-3, is GAGVSQSPSNKVTEKGKDVELRCDPISGHTALYWYRQSLGQGLEFLIYFQGNSAPDKSGLPSDRFSAERTGGSVSTLTIQRTQQEDSAVYLCASSLQLSGNTIYFGEGSWLTVV.

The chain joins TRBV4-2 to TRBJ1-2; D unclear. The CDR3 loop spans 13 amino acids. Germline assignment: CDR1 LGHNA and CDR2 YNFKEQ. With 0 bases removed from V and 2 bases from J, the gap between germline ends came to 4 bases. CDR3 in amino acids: CASSQERNYGYTF. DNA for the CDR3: TGTGCCAGCAGCCAAGAAAGGAACTATGGCTACACCTTC.

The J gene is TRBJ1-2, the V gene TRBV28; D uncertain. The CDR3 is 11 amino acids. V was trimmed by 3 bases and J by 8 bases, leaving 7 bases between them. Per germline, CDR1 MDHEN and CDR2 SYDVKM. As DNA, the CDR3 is TGTGCCAGCAGTTTTTTGCGCGGCTACACCTTC. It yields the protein CASSFLRGYTF.